The TCR beta chain under discussion was sequenced for a study of shared clonotypes between healthy human individuals. Findings and caveats of the study: Clonotypes which were not shared had lower generation probabilities than clonotypes that all four donors shared.

In the case of this clone: Its antigen is unknown.

The CDR3 spans 14 residues. Germline V gene lookup returns CDR1 MNHEY and CDR2 SMNVEV (reference sequence). V lost 3 bases and J lost 4, with 12 bases in between. Assay used: immunoSEQ multiplex PCR; TCRdb lists only in-frame clones, some missing. The repertoire consists of around 1.5 million clones, with approximately 98% occurring once and the leading ten covering 0.45%. Those who donated, Caucasian adults without exception, all lived in Nashville, Tennessee. The gene calls are TRBV27 and TRBJ2-5; D possibly corresponds to TRBD1 (7 bases). The sequence came from a man aged 25 to 45 in good health. Sequencing was performed on naive CD4+ T cells sorted from blood. Subset in this sample: CD45RA+ positively selected. CDR3 sequence: CASSFHRGGETQYF. CDR3 DNA: TGTGCCAGCAGTTTTCACAGGGGAGGAGAGACCCAGTACTTC.